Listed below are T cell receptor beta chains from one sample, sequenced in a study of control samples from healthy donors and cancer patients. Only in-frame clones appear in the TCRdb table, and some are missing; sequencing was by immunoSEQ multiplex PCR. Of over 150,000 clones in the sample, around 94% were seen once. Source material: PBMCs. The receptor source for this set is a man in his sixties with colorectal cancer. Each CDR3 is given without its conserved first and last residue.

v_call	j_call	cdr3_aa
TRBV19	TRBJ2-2	ASIGRGRTGELF
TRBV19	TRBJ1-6	ASRDSNYNSPLH
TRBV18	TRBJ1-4	ASSADRLQLF
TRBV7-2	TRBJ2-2	ASAGQTTGELF
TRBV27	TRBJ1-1	ASSTTGNTEAF
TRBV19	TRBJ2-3	ASSISDNTDTQY
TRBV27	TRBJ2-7	ASTPLGGNEQY
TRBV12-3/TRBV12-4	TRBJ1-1	ASSFNRGTEAF
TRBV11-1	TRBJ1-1	ASSLARSHTEAF
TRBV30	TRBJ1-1	AWSVQESTEAF
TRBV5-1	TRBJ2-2	ASSLTGGNTGELF